The T cell receptor beta chain under discussion was sequenced for a study of blood T cell repertoires in COVID-19. Across the study: Donors in the United States, Italy and Spain gave samples during acute or convalescent COVID-19. Nucleic acid was either cDNA or gDNA, and it came from T cells, B-cell-depleted T cells, or PBMCs.

This CDR3 contains 16 residues. Germline CDR1 reads SGHTA; CDR2 reads FQGTGA. Losses at the gene ends were 1 base for V and 6 bases for J; bases not matched to a gene: 7. Per the original data handling: How many nucleated cells were present was estimated from reference gene primer amplification. The assay was immunoSEQ multiplex PCR, and TCRdb's table has in-frame clones only and misses some. That table supplies the V and J calls and clone size; D and trimming were determined from the DNA. Altogether about 93,000 clones are present, just under 80% being singletons, with the ten largest covering under 20%.

The chain combines TRBV7-3 with TRBJ2-7; 12 nucleotides match TRBD2. This TCR derives from a human donor in a cohort sampled during active COVID-19. Sequenced: peripheral blood. The CDR3, as DNA: TGTGCCAGCAGCTTAAAGACTAGCGGGAGCAAAGGCGAGCAGTACTTC. This codes for CASSLKTSGSKGEQYF.